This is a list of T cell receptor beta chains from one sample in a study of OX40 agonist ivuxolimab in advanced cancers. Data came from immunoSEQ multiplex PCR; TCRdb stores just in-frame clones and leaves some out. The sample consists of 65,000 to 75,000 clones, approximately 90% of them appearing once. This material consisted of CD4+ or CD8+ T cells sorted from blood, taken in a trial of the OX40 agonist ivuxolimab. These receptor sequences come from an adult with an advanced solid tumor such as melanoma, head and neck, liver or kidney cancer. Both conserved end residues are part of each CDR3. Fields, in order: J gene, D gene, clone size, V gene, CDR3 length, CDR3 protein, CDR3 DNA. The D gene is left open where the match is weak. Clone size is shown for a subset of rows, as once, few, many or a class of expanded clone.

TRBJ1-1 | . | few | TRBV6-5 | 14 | CASSPIIGNTEAFF | TGTGCCAGCAGCCCCATTATCGGGAACACTGAAGCTTTCTTT
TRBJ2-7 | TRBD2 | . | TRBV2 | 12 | CASIREGSEQYF | TGTGCCAGCATCCGGGAGGGAAGCGAGCAGTACTTC
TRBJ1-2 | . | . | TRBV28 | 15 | CASSSGEAQNYGYTF | TGTGCCAGCTCATCTGGGGAGGCGCAAAACTATGGCTACACCTTC
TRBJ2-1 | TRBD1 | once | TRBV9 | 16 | CASSDETGGLYNEQFF | TGTGCCAGCAGCGACGAGACAGGGGGTTTGTACAATGAGCAGTTCTTC
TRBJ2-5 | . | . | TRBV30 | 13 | CAWSINFQETQYF | TGTGCCTGGAGTATCAACTTCCAAGAGACCCAGTACTTC
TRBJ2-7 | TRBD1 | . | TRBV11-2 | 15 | CASTLSGTGPYEQYF | TGTGCCAGCACCTTATCCGGGACAGGGCCCTACGAGCAGTACTTC
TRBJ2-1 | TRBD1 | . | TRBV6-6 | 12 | CASSYDRDEQFF | TGTGCCAGCAGTTACGACAGGGATGAGCAGTTCTTC
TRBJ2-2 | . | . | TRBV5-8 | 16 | CASSLGVETNTGELFF | TGTGCCAGCAGCTTGGGTGTGGAGACGAACACCGGGGAGCTGTTTTTT
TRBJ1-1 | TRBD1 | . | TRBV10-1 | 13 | CASRGQGATEAFF | TGCGCCAGCAGGGGACAGGGGGCGACTGAAGCTTTCTTT
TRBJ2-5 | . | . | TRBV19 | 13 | CASSRARQETQYF | TGTGCCAGTAGTAGGGCCAGACAAGAGACCCAGTACTTC
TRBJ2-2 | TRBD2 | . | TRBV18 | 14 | CASSPSSGTGELFF | TGTGCCAGCTCACCCTCTAGCGGCACCGGGGAGCTGTTTTTT
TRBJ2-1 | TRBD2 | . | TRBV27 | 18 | CASSFPGLAGGPGGEQFF | TGTGCCAGCAGTTTCCCAGGACTAGCGGGAGGGCCGGGAGGCGAGCAGTTCTTC
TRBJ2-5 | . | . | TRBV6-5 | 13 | CASRYDGQETQYF | TGTGCCAGCAGATACGACGGACAAGAGACCCAGTACTTC
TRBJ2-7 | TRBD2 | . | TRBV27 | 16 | CASSLRGLAGGNEQYF | TGTGCCAGCAGCCTGCGAGGACTAGCGGGAGGCAACGAGCAGTACTTC
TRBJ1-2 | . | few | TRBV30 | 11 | CAWSPVVGYTF | TGTGCCTGGAGTCCGGTCGTTGGCTACACCTTC
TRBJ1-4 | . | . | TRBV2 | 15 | CASSELWAFGEKLFF | TGTGCCAGCAGTGAACTCTGGGCCTTCGGTGAAAAACTGTTTTTT
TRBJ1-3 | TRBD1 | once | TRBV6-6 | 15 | CASSYPTGVGNTIYF | TGTGCCAGCAGTTACCCCACAGGGGTGGGAAACACCATATATTTT
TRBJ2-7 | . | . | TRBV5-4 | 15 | CASSLPAILGHEQYF | TGTGCCAGCAGCTTGCCAGCCATTCTAGGTCACGAGCAGTACTTC
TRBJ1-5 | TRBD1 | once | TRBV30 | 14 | CAWSGQGGNQPQHF | TGTGCCTGGAGTGGGCAGGGGGGCAATCAGCCCCAGCATTTT
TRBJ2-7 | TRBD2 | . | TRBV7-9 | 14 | CASSLAGGSGEQYF | TGTGCCAGCAGCCTAGCGGGAGGGTCGGGAGAGCAGTACTTC
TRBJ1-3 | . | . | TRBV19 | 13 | CASSRDSGNTIYF | TGTGCCAGTAGCAGGGACTCTGGAAACACCATATATTTT
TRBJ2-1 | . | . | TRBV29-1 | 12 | CSVDPPSNEQFF | TGCAGCGTTGATCCGCCGTCCAATGAGCAGTTCTTC
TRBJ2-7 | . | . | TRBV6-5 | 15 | CASRKGWASGYEQYF | TGTGCCAGCAGAAAAGGTTGGGCGTCGGGGTACGAGCAGTACTTC
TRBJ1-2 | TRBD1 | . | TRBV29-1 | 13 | CSARTGGDYGYTF | TGCAGCGCACGGACAGGGGGTGACTATGGCTACACCTTC
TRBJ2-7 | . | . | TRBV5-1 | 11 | CASSLDGPAYF | TGCGCCAGCAGCTTGGATGGCCCCGCGTACTTC
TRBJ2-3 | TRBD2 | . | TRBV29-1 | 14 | CSVVTGGRVDTQYF | TGCAGCGTTGTAACGGGAGGGCGTGTAGATACGCAGTATTTT
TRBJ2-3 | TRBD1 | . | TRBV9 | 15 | CASSPRDRRTDTQYF | TGTGCCAGCAGCCCGCGGGACAGGCGCACAGATACGCAGTATTTT
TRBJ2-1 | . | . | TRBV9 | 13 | CASSDRVNDEQFF | TGTGCCAGCAGCGATAGGGTTAACGATGAGCAGTTCTTC